This TCR beta chain was obtained from a study of early T cells in non-severe SARS-CoV-2 infection. Attached unique molecular identifiers marked individual cDNA molecules. TCRdb independently ran MiXCR on the 5' RACE reads; one entry per CDR3 protein. The sample lists tens of thousands of distinct CDR3 sequences; 10% to 12% were seen once. Study findings and constraints: Anti-spike CD8 responses were favored in VDJdb matching, and private and CD4 specificities were missed.

The germline CDR1 and CDR2 sequences are SGHAT and FQNNGV. The V gene lost 1 base and the J gene lost 4 bases, with 4 bases spanning the gap. The CDR3 extends over 12 amino acids. This clonotype was picked up a small number of times. What it recognizes is unknown. This TCR was recovered from an adult who was a healthcare worker with PCR-confirmed SARS-CoV-2 infection or an uninfected control (not recorded which). The material was whole blood, obtained at baseline. The chain has TRBV11-2 and TRBJ1-2; no definite D call. The CDR3 nucleotides read TGTGCCAGCAGCTTAGTCCGCTATGGCTACACCTTC. It specifies CASSLVRYGYTF.